This TCR beta chain was captured in a study of beta chain features in type 1 diabetes. Study results and caveats: Here, the possible influence of HLA type (on TCRB rearrangement) remained unresolved. The study found moderately but significantly shorter TCRB CDR3s in all four CD4+ subsets of Type 1 diabetes patients.

There was one heparinised blood draw per donor, averaging approximately 120 mL. Isolation of CD4+ naive, central memory, regulatory and stem cell-like memory cells was achieved by sorting via CD45RO/CCR7/CD25/CD127/CD95/CD27. This clone was counted between two and nine times. Its antigen remains unidentified. All of the isolated RNA was reverse transcribed, so expressed TCRB transcripts were sequenced. The repertoire was sequenced with immunoSEQ multiplex PCR; TCRdb's copy has only in-frame clones and lacks some. The table lists about 360,000 clones, over 9.5% of them singletons. This CDR3 is 13 amino acids long. The trim removed 6 bases at V and 4 bases at J, leaving 8 bases unmatched. Germline CDR1 is GTSNPN and CDR2 is SVGIG (reference sequence).

This rearrangement joins TRBV30 to TRBJ2-5, with 7 bases fitting TRBD2. Sequencing was done on a sample of naive CD4+ T cells from blood. The clonotype comes from a young man in good health. The CDR3 sequence is CACNVRGIETQYF. The CDR3 nucleotides read TGTGCCTGCAACGTGCGGGGGATAGAGACCCAGTACTTC.